This T cell receptor beta chain was captured by sequencing in a study of blood T cell repertoires in COVID-19. Trimming removed 5 bases from V and 3 bases from J, with 11 bases in between. This CDR3 has 13 amino acids. CDR1 SGHTA and CDR2 FQGNSA come from the germline V gene. The protocol was immunoSEQ multiplex PCR, while the TCRdb copy is restricted to in-frame clones and leaves out a portion. Of 200,000 to 250,000 clones in the sample, about 83% were seen once. The sequence came from a middle-aged woman who had recovered from COVID-19. This sequence joins TRBV7-2 and TRBJ2-7; maybe TRBD1 (5 bases). Sequenced input: PBMCs or T cells enriched from blood (not recorded which). The CDR3 protein is CASSLRQNYEQYF. As DNA, the CDR3 is TGTGCCAGCAGCCTCCGACAGAACTACGAGCAGTACTTC.